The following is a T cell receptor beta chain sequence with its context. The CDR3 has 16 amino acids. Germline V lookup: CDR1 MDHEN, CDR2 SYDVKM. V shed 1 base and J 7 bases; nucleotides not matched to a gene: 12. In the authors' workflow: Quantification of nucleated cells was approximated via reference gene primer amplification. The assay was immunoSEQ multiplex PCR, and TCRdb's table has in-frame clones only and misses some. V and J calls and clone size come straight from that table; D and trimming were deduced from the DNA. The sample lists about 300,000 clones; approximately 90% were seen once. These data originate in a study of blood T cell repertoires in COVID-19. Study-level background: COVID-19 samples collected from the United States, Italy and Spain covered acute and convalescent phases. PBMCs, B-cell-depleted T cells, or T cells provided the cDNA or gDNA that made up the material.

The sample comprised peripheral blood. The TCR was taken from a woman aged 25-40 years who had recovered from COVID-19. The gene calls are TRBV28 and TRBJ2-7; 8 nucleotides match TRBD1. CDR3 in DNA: TGTGCCAGCAGTTTATACGGACAGGGTGACGGTGGAGAGCAGTACTTC. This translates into CASSLYGQGDGGEQYF.